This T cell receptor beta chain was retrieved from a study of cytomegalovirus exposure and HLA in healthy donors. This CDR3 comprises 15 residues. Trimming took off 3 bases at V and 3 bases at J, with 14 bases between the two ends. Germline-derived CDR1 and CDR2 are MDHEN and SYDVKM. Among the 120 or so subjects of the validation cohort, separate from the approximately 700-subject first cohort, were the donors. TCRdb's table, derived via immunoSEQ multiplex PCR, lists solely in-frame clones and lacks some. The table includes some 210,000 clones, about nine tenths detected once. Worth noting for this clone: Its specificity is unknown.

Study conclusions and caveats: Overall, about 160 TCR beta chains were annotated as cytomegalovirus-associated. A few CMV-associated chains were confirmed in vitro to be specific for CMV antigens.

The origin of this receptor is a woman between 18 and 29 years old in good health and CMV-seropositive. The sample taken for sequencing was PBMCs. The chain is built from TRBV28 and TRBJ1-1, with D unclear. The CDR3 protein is CASSLLRVAYTEAFF. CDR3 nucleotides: TGTGCCAGCAGTTTGCTGAGGGTAGCATACACTGAAGCTTTCTTT.